This note documents a single TCR beta chain sequence. What it recognizes is unknown. Stem cell-like memory, regulatory, central memory and naive CD4+ cells were sorted via CD45RO/CCR7/CD25/CD127/CD95/CD27. These data are taken from a study of beta chain features in type 1 diabetes. Points from the study as a whole: Type 1 diabetes patients showed fewer insertions and more deletions at VDJ junctions. A closer apparent resemblance between naive, central memory and Treg TCRB repertoires was seen in patients than in healthy donors. Resolution of whether HLA type affects TCRB rearrangement was not achieved here. Type 1 diabetes patients showed a moderate but significant shortening of TCRB CDR3s in all four CD4+ subsets.

Expressed TCRB transcripts got sequenced, as all isolated RNA was reverse transcribed. The protocol was immunoSEQ multiplex PCR, while the TCRdb copy is restricted to in-frame clones and leaves out a portion. The sample holds roughly 730,000 clones, under 15% seen once. The CDR3 covers 15 residues. Germline V gene lookup returns CDR1 SGHRS and CDR2 YFSETQ. V shed 4 bases, J shed 6 bases, and the junction held 5 bases outside the gene matches. This chain uses TRBV5-1 with TRBJ1-6; TRBD1 matches at 9 bases. The sample taken for sequencing was naive CD4+ T cells from blood. The clonotype comes from a man aged 18 to 35 with type 1 diabetes. The CDR3 region is CASSPGQGLNSPLHF. Written as DNA, the CDR3 is TGCGCCAGCAGCCCGGGACAGGGCCTTAATTCACCCCTCCACTTT.